Listed below are T cell receptor beta chains from one sample, sequenced in a study of T cells in Graves' hyperthyroidism and ophthalmopathy. TCRdb used MiXCR to reprocess the multiplex PCR reads, holding one entry per CDR3 protein. Of around 480,000 distinct CDR3 sequences listed, over 13% are singletons. The specimen sequenced was blood. Source of these receptors: a woman younger than 35 with Graves' hyperthyroidism. Each CDR3 is given with its conserved first and last residue. Fields, in order: J gene, clone size, D gene, V gene, CDR3 DNA, CDR3 protein. D genes are given only for firm matches. Not all rows give a size; the values are once, few, many and, for expanded clones, a class.

>TRBJ1-6|few|-|TRBV6-2/TRBV6-3
TGTGCCAGCAGTCGCCCCTCACGGAGCTCCTATAATTCACCCCTCCACTTT
CASSRPSRSSYNSPLHF
>TRBJ1-2|once|TRBD1|TRBV25-1
TGTGCCAGCAGTGAAATAGGGGACAGTCCCGTGGCCCTCTATGGCTACACCTTC
CASSEIGDSPVALYGYTF
>TRBJ1-2|-|-|TRBV19
TGTGCCAGTCGGACAGAGAGAGAGCATGGCTACACCTTC
CASRTEREHGYTF
>TRBJ1-1|many|-|TRBV7-3
TGTGCCAGCAGCACGGGACGGCAGAACACTGAAGCTTTCTTT
CASSTGRQNTEAFF
>TRBJ2-7|-|TRBD2|TRBV7-6
TGTGCCAGCAGCCCGGGACTAGCGGGGATGGTGTACGAGCAGTACTTC
CASSPGLAGMVYEQYF
>TRBJ2-1|many|TRBD2|TRBV28
TGTGCCGGATCCGGGACTAGCGGGACCCGCGCCAAGTACAATGAGCAGTTCTTC
CAGSGTSGTRAKYNEQFF
>TRBJ1-2|few|-|TRBV5-1
TGCGCCAGCAGCCCGACGACAGAATTCTATGGCTACACCTTC
CASSPTTEFYGYTF
>TRBJ2-1|many|TRBD1|TRBV11-2
TGTGCCAGCAGCAGAAAACAGGGGAACTCCTACAATGAGCAGTTCTTC
CASSRKQGNSYNEQFF
>TRBJ1-2|few|-|TRBV20-1
TGCAGTGCTAGAGATAATCTCTACTCAGGGGACTATGGCTACACCTTC
CSARDNLYSGDYGYTF
>TRBJ2-4|many|TRBD2|TRBV20-1
TGCAGTACTATAGCGGGACCAGCCAAAAACATTCAGTACTTC
CSTIAGPAKNIQYF
>TRBJ2-7|few|-|TRBV11-2
TGTGCCAGCAGCTTAGCGGAGAACTCCTACGAGCAATACTTC
CASSLAENSYEQYF
>TRBJ2-7|many|-|TRBV24-1
TGTGCCACCAGTGATCCCCGGCGGCAACCCTACGAGCAGTACTTC
CATSDPRRQPYEQYF
>TRBJ2-5|many|-|TRBV19
TGTGCCAGTAGGGAGGGGAGGACCCGGGAGACCCAGTACTTC
CASREGRTRETQYF
>TRBJ2-5|many|TRBD2|TRBV24-1
TGTGCCACCAGTGATCCGGGACTAGGAGAGACCCAGTACTTC
CATSDPGLGETQYF
>TRBJ2-3|-|-|TRBV6-1
TGTGCCAGCAGTGAAGCATCAATGGGACTCGGCGGGATAGATACGCAGTATTTT
CASSEASMGLGGIDTQYF
>TRBJ2-3|few|-|TRBV11-1
TGTGCCAGCAGCTGGGGGCGGGACAAATACACAGATACGCAGTATTTT
CASSWGRDKYTDTQYF
>TRBJ2-4|many|TRBD2|TRBV7-9
TGTGCCAGCAGCCGAGAGCTAGCGGGAGGGGAAAACATTCAGTACTTC
CASSRELAGGENIQYF
>TRBJ2-7|few|-|TRBV19
TGTGCCAGTAGTATAGGGGGTATGAGGGAGCAGTACTTC
CASSIGGMREQYF
>TRBJ2-7|many|-|TRBV24-1
TGTGCCACCAGTACGGCCGGAGCCTACGAGCAGTACTTC
CATSTAGAYEQYF
>TRBJ1-2|-|TRBD1|TRBV6-1
TGTGCCAGCAGCTCTCCGGGACAGAACTATGGCTACACCTTC
CASSSPGQNYGYTF
>TRBJ2-7|many|TRBD1|TRBV2
TGTGCCAGCACGACGGGACAGGCAAAGACCTACGAGCAGTACTTC
CASTTGQAKTYEQYF
>TRBJ1-3|once|TRBD1|TRBV20-1
TGCAGTGCTTTCCAGACAGGGAGGGGAAACACCATATATTTT
CSAFQTGRGNTIYF
>TRBJ2-3|many|-|TRBV28
TGTGCCAGCATCTCTCCCCACGGAGGGGGGGCCACAGATACGCAGTATTTT
CASISPHGGGATDTQYF
>TRBJ2-3|-|TRBD2|TRBV2
TGTGCCAGCAGTGAATGGCCTAGCGGGGGAAAAGCCTCGACAGATACGCAGTATTTT
CASSEWPSGGKASTDTQYF
>TRBJ2-3|-|-|TRBV2
TGTGCCAGCAGTGGGGGGGCAGGGATGGATACGCAGTATTTT
CASSGGAGMDTQYF
>TRBJ1-2|many|-|TRBV12-3/TRBV12-4
TGTGCCAGCAGTTTAGGCAGTGCTTACTATGGCTACACCTTC
CASSLGSAYYGYTF
>TRBJ1-2|many|TRBD1|TRBV30
TGTGCCTGGAGGGGACAGGTTACTAACTATGGCTACACCTTC
CAWRGQVTNYGYTF
>TRBJ2-5|-|TRBD2|TRBV19
TGTGCCAGTCATCCTTCTAGCGGGAGTTATGAGACCCAGTACTTC
CASHPSSGSYETQYF
>TRBJ2-3|many|-|TRBV10-3
TGTGCCATCAGTGAGAACCAGGAGGGCACAGATACGCAGTATTTT
CAISENQEGTDTQYF
>TRBJ2-7|-|-|TRBV24-1
TGTGCCACCAGTACCCAGGGTGGCTACGAGCAGTACTTC
CATSTQGGYEQYF
>TRBJ2-5|few|-|TRBV15
TGTGCCACCACCCGCCAGACTTTGGGGGAGACCCAGTACTTC
CATTRQTLGETQYF
>TRBJ1-6|many|TRBD1|TRBV6-5
TGTGCCAGCAGTTACCGACAGGGCTACTCACCCCTCCACTTT
CASSYRQGYSPLHF
>TRBJ2-5|many|-|TRBV6-1
TGTGCTAGTTTCCCGGGGCTCGGAGAGACCCAGTACTTC
CASFPGLGETQYF
>TRBJ2-3|-|TRBD2|TRBV9
TGTGCCAGCAGCGTAGAGGGGGGACTAGCGGCAGATACGCAGTATTTT
CASSVEGGLAADTQYF
>TRBJ2-5|many|TRBD2|TRBV3-1
TGTGCCAGCAGCCAAGGGACTAGCGGGAGCGGGCAAGAGACCCAGTACTTC
CASSQGTSGSGQETQYF
>TRBJ1-2|few|-|TRBV7-9
TGTGCCAGCAGCCCCCCGGGAGGGTCCAACTATGGCTACACCTTC
CASSPPGGSNYGYTF
>TRBJ2-1|many|TRBD1|TRBV7-8
TGTGCCAGCAGCGGACAGGGCGTAGGGGTTGAGCAGTTCTTC
CASSGQGVGVEQFF
>TRBJ2-5|few|TRBD2|TRBV12-5
TGTGCTAGTGGCTTTCTAGCGGGTAGGGAGACCCAGTACTTC
CASGFLAGRETQYF
>TRBJ2-2|many|-|TRBV24-1
TGTGCCACTACAGGAGACTCCGGGGAGCTGTTTTTT
CATTGDSGELFF
>TRBJ2-1|-|TRBD2|TRBV12-3/TRBV12-4
TGTGCCAGCAGTTACCGCGGAGGGACTAGCGGGAGAAATGAGCAGTTCTTC
CASSYRGGTSGRNEQFF
>TRBJ2-3|many|-|TRBV6-1
TGTGCCAGCAGAGTCTCCGGGACTGGAATCACAGATACGCAGTATTTT
CASRVSGTGITDTQYF
>TRBJ2-7|many|-|TRBV29-1
TGCAGCGCTGCCGGGAACGTCTACGAGCAGTACTTC
CSAAGNVYEQYF
>TRBJ1-1|-|TRBD1|TRBV7-9
TGTGCCAGCAGCCGAGGAAGACAGGGCCCGAACACTGAAGCTTTCTTT
CASSRGRQGPNTEAFF
>TRBJ1-2|many|TRBD1|TRBV30
TGTGCCTGGAGTTTACAGGGGACCTATGGCTACACCTTC
CAWSLQGTYGYTF
>TRBJ2-1|many|-|TRBV3-1
TGTGCCAGCAGCCAAAGGCCTCAGGGTGGTATCAATGAGCAGTTCTTC
CASSQRPQGGINEQFF
>TRBJ2-3|many|TRBD2|TRBV10-3
TGTGCCATCAGTGACGGTAGCGGGAGGTTGTCAGATACGCAGTATTTT
CAISDGSGRLSDTQYF
>TRBJ2-7|few|-|TRBV19
TGTGCCAGTACGGACGGTTTGTGGGAGCAGTACTTC
CASTDGLWEQYF
>TRBJ2-3|few|-|TRBV9
TGTGCCAGCAGCTCAACATTCCCAGATACGCAGTATTTT
CASSSTFPDTQYF
>TRBJ1-5|few|TRBD1|TRBV11-2
TGTGCCAGCAGCTTCTCCGGGACAGGGATGGATCAGCCCCAGCATTTT
CASSFSGTGMDQPQHF
>TRBJ1-2|few|-|TRBV12-3/TRBV12-4
TGTGCCGGCAGTTTAAAGGTGGACTATGGCTACACCTTC
CAGSLKVDYGYTF
>TRBJ2-1|many|TRBD2|TRBV11-2
TGTGCCAGCAGCTTAGCCCGCGGGACTAGCGGGGATTACAATGAGCAGTTCTTC
CASSLARGTSGDYNEQFF
>TRBJ1-4|many|TRBD1|TRBV12-3/TRBV12-4
TGTGCCAGCAGTCAGGGACAGGGCCTTAATGAAAAACTGTTTTTT
CASSQGQGLNEKLFF
>TRBJ2-3|few|TRBD2|TRBV20-1
TGCAGTGCTAGAGATCGAGCGGGGGCGCTTGCCACAGATACGCAGTATTTT
CSARDRAGALATDTQYF
>TRBJ1-2|many|TRBD1|TRBV28
TGTGCCAGCATAAAAGGGGGCCCATTCTTTAACTATGGCTACACCTTC
CASIKGGPFFNYGYTF
>TRBJ1-1|many|TRBD1|TRBV7-3
TGTGCCAGCAGCTTAGGGACAGGGCTTGCCACTGAAGCTTTCTTT
CASSLGTGLATEAFF
>TRBJ1-4|many|-|TRBV20-1
TGCAGTGCTAGCATCAGACCGAATGAAAAACTGTTTTTT
CSASIRPNEKLFF
>TRBJ2-1|many|-|TRBV25-1
TGTGCCAGCAGTGAATTGAACGAAGATGAGCAGTTCTTC
CASSELNEDEQFF
>TRBJ2-2|few|TRBD1|TRBV20-1
TGCAGTGCTAGTACAGGGGCGAACACCGGGGAGCTGTTTTTT
CSASTGANTGELFF